The clone carrying this T cell receptor beta chain was counted only a few times. Its antigen is undetermined. These data are taken from a study of beta chain features in type 1 diabetes. Study-wide results and limits: Moderately but significantly shorter TCRB CDR3s were found in Type 1 diabetes patients in all four CD4+ subsets.

Reverse transcription of all isolated RNA meant that expressed TCRB transcripts were sequenced. Data came from immunoSEQ multiplex PCR; TCRdb stores just in-frame clones and leaves some out. In the table there are around 650,000 clones, around 12% of which are singletons. The CDR3 contains 12 residues. CDR1 is SNHLY and CDR2 is FYNNEI in the germline V gene. The germline V and J ends were trimmed by 9 bases and 6 bases, with 12 bases remaining between them. The chain recombines TRBV2 with TRBJ2-1, with D unresolved. This TCR derives from a man aged 30-40 years with type 1 diabetes. The material sequenced was naive CD4+ T cells from blood. Here the CDR3 DNA reads TGTGCCAGTAGGGCCGAAAGCAATGAGCAGTTCTTC. Translated: CASRAESNEQFF.